The clone carrying this T cell receptor (beta chain) was seen just once. With 1 base removed from V and 4 bases from J, the gap between germline ends came to 10 bases. The CDR3 runs to 14 residues. CDR1 and CDR2 from the germline V gene are SGHVS and FQNEAQ. This sample is drawn from a study of shared clonotypes between healthy human individuals. The repertoire was sequenced with immunoSEQ multiplex PCR; TCRdb's copy has only in-frame clones and lacks some. Of 1 million to 1.2 million clones in the sample, about 72% were seen once. The sample taken for sequencing was memory CD4+ T cells from PBMCs. Subset here: CD45RA-negative fraction. The receptor comes from a man younger than 30 in good health. Some clones in this sample may be carry-over from other donors' samples. V and J are TRBV7-8 and TRBJ1-2; D is uncertain. CDR3 loop: CASSLGGAVYGYTF. CDR3 DNA: TGTGCCAGCAGCTTAGGTGGCGCAGTCTATGGCTACACCTTC.